The clone carrying this T cell receptor beta chain was found a few times. Its matching antigen is unknown. The germline gives CDR1 SGHRS, CDR2 YFSETQ. V was pared by 1 base and J by 3 bases, with 12 bases between. This CDR3 is 15 amino acids long. Two oligonucleotides, mixed equimolar, formed the beta constant-region primer covering TRBC1 and TRBC2. Four rounds of PCR amplified the ligated cDNA using nested alpha and beta constant-region primers plus SP2. TCRdb passed the UMI-ligation and nested PCR reads through MiXCR, listing each CDR3 protein once. The table has about 160,000 distinct CDR3 sequences, approximately 22% seen once; the top ten hold 0.11%. The data originate from a study of naive and memory T cell subsets. General study findings and limits: Possibly reflecting memory cells re-expressing CD45RA, a few larger clonotypes occurred in naive repertoires, especially CD8.

V is TRBV5-1 and J is TRBJ2-3; perhaps TRBD1 as D (5 bases). This clonotype originated in a human donor in good health. Sequencing was done on a sample of naive CD4+ T cells from blood. CDR3 amino acids: CASSLRGGRTDTQYF. For the CDR3, the DNA is TGCGCCAGCAGCTTGAGGGGTGGTCGAACAGATACGCAGTATTTT.